The rows below give T cell receptor beta chains drawn from one sample of a study of cytomegalovirus exposure and HLA in healthy donors. Only in-frame clones appear in the TCRdb table, and some are missing; sequencing was by immunoSEQ multiplex PCR. The data hold around 90,000 clones, with approximately 68% observed a single time. Sequencing was carried out using PBMCs. These receptor sequences come from a woman aged 45-65 years in good health and CMV-seropositive. The CDR3 runs from the conserved cysteine through the conserved F or W. The D gene is left open where the match is weak. Clone size is not always given. Where it is, it says once, few, many or a class for expanded clones.

v_call	d_call	cdr3_length	clone_size	j_call	cdr3_nt	cdr3_aa
TRBV19	TRBD2	17	few	TRBJ2-3	TGTGCCAGTAGTACGACTAGCGGGCCGTCTAGCACAGATACGCAGTATTTT	CASSTTSGPSSTDTQYF
TRBV2	-	15	-	TRBJ1-2	TGTGCCAGCTCAGAGGAGGGTTTAGCTAACTATGGCTACACCTTC	CASSEEGLANYGYTF
TRBV30	-	18	-	TRBJ2-5	TGTGCCTGGAGTGTATCTCCGTCCCAGCAACTATCGAGGGAGACCCAGTACTTC	CAWSVSPSQQLSRETQYF
TRBV19	TRBD2	17	few	TRBJ2-3	TGTGCCAGTAGTCCCGATGGGACTAGCGGGTGGGTAGATACGCAGTATTTT	CASSPDGTSGWVDTQYF
TRBV11-1	-	13	-	TRBJ1-1	TGTGCCAGCAGCTTTGGCAGGGATACTGAAGCTTTCTTT	CASSFGRDTEAFF
TRBV5-1	-	13	-	TRBJ1-1	TGCGCCAGCAGCCCGACAGGGAACACTGAAGCTTTCTTT	CASSPTGNTEAFF
TRBV28	-	12	-	TRBJ2-5	TGTGCCAGCGCTAGCGCTCAAGAGACCCAGTACTTC	CASASAQETQYF
TRBV19	TRBD1	22	-	TRBJ2-1	TGTGCCAGTAGATTCTCGTCAAATCCGGGACAGGGGGCTTTTAGGTCCTACAATGAGCAGTTCTTC	CASRFSSNPGQGAFRSYNEQFF
TRBV9	TRBD1	16	-	TRBJ2-7	TGTGCCAGCAGCAGTTGGGACAGGGATAGCTCCTACGAGCAGTACTTC	CASSSWDRDSSYEQYF
TRBV6-1	-	12	-	TRBJ2-7	TGTGCCAGCAAGGACAGCTCCTACGAGCAGTACTTC	CASKDSSYEQYF
TRBV11-2	-	13	once	TRBJ2-7	TGTGCCAGCAGCCCCCCGGGGATCTACGAGCAGTACTTC	CASSPPGIYEQYF
TRBV10-3	TRBD1	15	-	TRBJ1-1	TGTGCCATCAGTGAGTCGACAGGGGTGAACACTGAAGCTTTCTTT	CAISESTGVNTEAFF
TRBV5-1	-	14	-	TRBJ1-2	TGCGCCAGCAGCCAGACAGAAGCTAACTATGGCTACACCTTC	CASSQTEANYGYTF
TRBV6-4	TRBD1	15	-	TRBJ2-7	TGTGCCAGCAATATCAGGACAGGGGGCTACGACGAGCAGTACTTC	CASNIRTGGYDEQYF
TRBV27	-	13	once	TRBJ1-1	TGTGCCAGCATCAATTACATGAACACTGAAGCTTTCTTT	CASINYMNTEAFF
TRBV6-5	-	16	-	TRBJ2-5	TGTGCCAGCAGTTACTCAGGCAGGACGGGACAAGAGACCCAGTACTTC	CASSYSGRTGQETQYF
TRBV5-8	-	15	-	TRBJ2-5	TGTGCCAGCAGCTCCGGGACAAAGTACCAAGAGACCCAGTACTTC	CASSSGTKYQETQYF
TRBV21-1	-	14	-	TRBJ1-4	TGTGCCAGCACCCCAAAGTTCCTCGGACTGGGGCTGTTTTTT	CASTPKFLGLGLFF
TRBV6-6	-	15	-	TRBJ2-7	TGTGCCAGCAGTTCCGTACAGGCGGTCCTGGGGGAGCAGTACTTC	CASSSVQAVLGEQYF
TRBV4-3	TRBD2	16	-	TRBJ2-7	TGCGCCAGCAGCCCTATGATAGCGGGGGCCAACTACGAGCAGTACTTC	CASSPMIAGANYEQYF
TRBV5-6	-	16	-	TRBJ2-7	TGTGCCAGCAGCTTATACTTGGGTGGGCCTTTCTACGAGCAGTACTTC	CASSLYLGGPFYEQYF
TRBV5-1	TRBD2	20	-	TRBJ2-3	TGCGCCAGCAGGGCCGGGACTAGCGGGGGGGCCGATTTACGCACAGATACGCAGTATTTT	CASRAGTSGGADLRTDTQYF
TRBV7-8	TRBD1	15	few	TRBJ1-2	TGTGCCAGCAGCTTAGGTACAGGGGTATCGGGTGGCTACACCTTC	CASSLGTGVSGGYTF
TRBV6-6	TRBD1	11	-	TRBJ1-2	TGTGCCTACCGGACAGGCGAGGGCTACACCTTC	CAYRTGEGYTF
TRBV7-3	TRBD1	16	once	TRBJ2-2	TGTGCCAGCAGTTATAAGCGGGACAGGGACACCGGGGAGCTGTTTTTT	CASSYKRDRDTGELFF
TRBV10-3	TRBD1	17	few	TRBJ2-1	TGTGCCATCAGTGATCAATCCGGGACAGGCAACTACAATGAGCAGTTCTTC	CAISDQSGTGNYNEQFF
TRBV4-3	-	14	-	TRBJ2-7	TGCGCCAGCAGCCAAGATCGGGGTCCCTACGAGCAGTACTTC	CASSQDRGPYEQYF
TRBV7-2	-	15	-	TRBJ2-1	TGTGCCAGCAGGGCGGGGCAGAGCTCCTACAATGAGCAGTTCTTC	CASRAGQSSYNEQFF
TRBV27	TRBD1	16	-	TRBJ2-7	TGTGCCAGCAGTATGTATGGGACAGGGGCGCCCTACGAGCAGTACTTC	CASSMYGTGAPYEQYF
TRBV28	TRBD1	17	-	TRBJ1-2	TGTGCCAGCAGTTTCCAGTCCGGGACAGGGGGCTTCTATGGCTACACCTTC	CASSFQSGTGGFYGYTF
TRBV4-3	-	15	-	TRBJ1-4	TGCGCCAGCAGCCAAGATCCCACAGGGTATGAAAAACTGTTTTTT	CASSQDPTGYEKLFF
TRBV5-1	TRBD2	17	-	TRBJ2-1	TGCGCCAGCAGCTGGTCACCAGCGGGGGGATCCTACAATGAGCAGTTCTTC	CASSWSPAGGSYNEQFF
TRBV30	-	14	-	TRBJ1-2	TGTGCCTGGAGTGGACTCCAAAAGGACTATGGCTACACCTTC	CAWSGLQKDYGYTF
TRBV6-5	TRBD1	15	-	TRBJ1-4	TGTGCCAGCAGGGAAAGACAGGGGGAATTTGAAAAACTGTTTTTT	CASRERQGEFEKLFF
TRBV7-9	-	15	-	TRBJ1-4	TGTGCCAGCAGCTCACAGGGTCCAAGTGGGTTAGAACTGTTTTTT	CASSSQGPSGLELFF
TRBV2	TRBD2	16	few	TRBJ2-2	TGTGCCAGCAGTGACTACGGCGGGGGACGGACCGGGGAGCTGTTTTTT	CASSDYGGGRTGELFF
TRBV9	TRBD2	16	-	TRBJ2-1	TGTGCCAGCAGCGGGACTAGCGGTAGCTCCTACAATGAGCAGTTCTTC	CASSGTSGSSYNEQFF
TRBV13	TRBD1	19	few	TRBJ2-6	TGTGCCAGCAGCTTATATAGCGGGACAGGGGCGGATGGGGCCAACGTCCTGACTTTC	CASSLYSGTGADGANVLTF
TRBV5-1	TRBD1	16	few	TRBJ2-2	TGCGCCAGCAGCTGGAGGGGGACAGGGTCCACCGGGGAGCTGTTTTTT	CASSWRGTGSTGELFF
TRBV5-1	-	12	few	TRBJ2-1	TGCGCCAGTAAGACAGGCGAGAATGAGCAGTTCTTC	CASKTGENEQFF
TRBV7-2	-	16	-	TRBJ2-7	TGTGCCAGCAGCTTAAATTCCGTCTCCTTCTCCTACGAGCAGTACTTC	CASSLNSVSFSYEQYF
TRBV5-1	TRBD1	14	-	TRBJ2-7	TGCGCCAGCAGCTTGCCCGGGACAGTCTACGAGCAGTACTTC	CASSLPGTVYEQYF
TRBV28	TRBD1	14	few	TRBJ2-2	TGTGCCAGCAGAGCAGGGGGCGGTACCGGGGAGCTGTTTTTT	CASRAGGGTGELFF
TRBV27	TRBD2	15	-	TRBJ2-1	TGTGCCAGCAGTTTCTTAGCGGGGGGGCCGAATGAGCAGTTCTTC	CASSFLAGGPNEQFF
TRBV5-4	-	18	-	TRBJ1-1	TGTGCCAGCAGCTTGGGGCAGGGGAAGGGGCTACCGAACACTGAAGCTTTCTTT	CASSLGQGKGLPNTEAFF
TRBV6-5	-	16	once	TRBJ2-5	TGTGCCAGCAGTTACTGGGGCGGAGCTAGACAAGAGACCCAGTACTTC	CASSYWGGARQETQYF
TRBV7-2	TRBD1	15	-	TRBJ1-6	TGTGCCAGCAGCTTACAGGGGGCGCAAAATTCACCCCTCCACTTT	CASSLQGAQNSPLHF
TRBV11-3	-	12	-	TRBJ2-2	TGTGCCAGCAGCCTAAACGGCGGGGAGCTGTTTTTT	CASSLNGGELFF
TRBV28	TRBD1	14	few	TRBJ1-5	TGTGCCAGCAGGAGGACAGGGTCAAGTCAGCCCCAGCATTTT	CASRRTGSSQPQHF
TRBV5-6	TRBD1	15	-	TRBJ1-2	TGTGCCAGCAGCTTTGGGACAGGGGGGAACTATGGCTACACCTTC	CASSFGTGGNYGYTF
TRBV7-8	-	15	-	TRBJ1-3	TGTGCCAGCAGCTTAGGTCGGAGGGGAGGAAACACCATATATTTT	CASSLGRRGGNTIYF
TRBV30	-	14	once	TRBJ1-5	TGTGCCTGGAGTGTATCGGGTAGCAATCAGCCCCAGCATTTT	CAWSVSGSNQPQHF
TRBV10-2	-	14	-	TRBJ1-2	TGCGCCAGCAGTGAGTCCGCCAGGGGTGGGGGCTACACCTTC	CASSESARGGGYTF
TRBV6-6	TRBD1	16	-	TRBJ2-2	TGTGCCAGCAGTTATCCCATTGCGGGACAGGCCATTAAGCTGTTTTTT	CASSYPIAGQAIKLFF